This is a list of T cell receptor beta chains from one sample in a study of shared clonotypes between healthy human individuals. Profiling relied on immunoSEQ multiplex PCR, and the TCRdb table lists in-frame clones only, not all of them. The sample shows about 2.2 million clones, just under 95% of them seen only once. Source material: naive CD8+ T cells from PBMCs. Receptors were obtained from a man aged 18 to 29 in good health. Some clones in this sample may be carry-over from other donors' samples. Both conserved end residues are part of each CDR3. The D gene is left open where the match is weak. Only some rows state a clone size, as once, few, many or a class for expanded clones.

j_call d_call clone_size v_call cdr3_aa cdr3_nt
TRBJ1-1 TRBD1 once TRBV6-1 CATTWARGPGTEAFF TGTGCCACCACATGGGCCAGGGGGCCGGGCACTGAAGCTTTCTTT
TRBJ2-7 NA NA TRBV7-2 CASSNRDGHYEQYF TGTGCCAGCAGCAACCGGGACGGCCACTACGAGCAGTACTTC
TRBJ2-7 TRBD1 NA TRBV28 CASSLWTGGSYEQYF TGTGCCAGCAGTTTATGGACAGGGGGGTCCTACGAGCAGTACTTC
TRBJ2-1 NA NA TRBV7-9 CASSLVAPVHNEQFF TGTGCCAGCAGCTTAGTAGCGCCAGTCCACAATGAGCAGTTCTTC
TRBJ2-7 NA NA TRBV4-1 CASSQVSSYEQYF TGCGCCAGCAGCCAAGTTTCCAGCTACGAGCAGTACTTC
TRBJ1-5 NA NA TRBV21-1 CALPVRKRLASNQPQHF TGTGCCCTCCCGGTTAGGAAGCGTTTAGCTAGCAATCAGCCCCAGCATTTT
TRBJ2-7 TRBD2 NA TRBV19 CASSIRLAGAGYEQYF TGTGCCAGTAGTATACGACTAGCGGGAGCCGGCTACGAGCAGTACTTC
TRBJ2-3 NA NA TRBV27 CASSLWRVRSDTQYF TGTGCCAGCAGTTTATGGAGAGTTAGGTCAGATACGCAGTATTTT
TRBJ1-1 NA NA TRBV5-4 CASSLSGTEAFF TGTGCCAGCAGCCTCTCGGGGACTGAAGCTTTCTTT
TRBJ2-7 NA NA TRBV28 CASSLILAGSSYEQYF TGTGCCAGCAGTTTGATTTTGGCGGGATCCTCCTACGAGCAGTACTTC
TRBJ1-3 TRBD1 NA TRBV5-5 CASSPDRGLSGNTIYF TGTGCCAGCAGCCCCGACAGGGGGCTGTCTGGAAACACCATATATTTT
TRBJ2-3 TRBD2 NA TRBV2 CASSVPAGVRDTQYF TGTGCCAGCAGTGTCCCAGCGGGAGTGAGGGATACGCAGTATTTT
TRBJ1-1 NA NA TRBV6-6 CASSQGPEAFF TGTGCCAGCAGTCAGGGCCCCGAAGCTTTCTTT
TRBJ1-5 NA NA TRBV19 CASRPGLMSNQPQHF TGTGCCAGTAGGCCAGGGCTAATGAGCAATCAGCCCCAGCATTTT
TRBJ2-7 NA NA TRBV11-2 CASSSSAPYEQYF TGTGCCAGCAGCTCCAGCGCCCCCTACGAGCAGTACTTC
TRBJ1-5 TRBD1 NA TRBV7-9 CASSGTAQDQPQHF TGTGCCAGCTCTGGGACAGCCCAGGATCAGCCCCAGCATTTT
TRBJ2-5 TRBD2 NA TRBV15 CATSRTSLKLSETQYF TGTGCCACCAGCCGGACTAGCCTAAAGCTGTCTGAGACCCAGTACTTC
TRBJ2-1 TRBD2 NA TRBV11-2 CASSLLAGAYNEQFF TGTGCCAGCAGCTTACTAGCGGGGGCCTACAATGAGCAGTTCTTC
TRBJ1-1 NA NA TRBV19 CASTFGGLNTEAFF TGTGCCAGTACATTCGGGGGACTGAACACTGAAGCTTTCTTT
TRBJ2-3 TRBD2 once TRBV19 CASSMRLAGPDTQYF TGTGCCAGTAGTATGAGACTAGCGGGGCCAGATACGCAGTATTTT
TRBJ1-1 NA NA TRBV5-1 CASSLGGGLNTEAFF TGCGCCAGCAGCCTCGGAGGGGGGCTGAACACTGAAGCTTTCTTT
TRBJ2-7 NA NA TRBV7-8 CASSLGRGHSYEQYF TGTGCCAGCAGCTTAGGGCGGGGGCACTCCTACGAGCAGTACTTC
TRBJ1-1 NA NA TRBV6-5 CASSYGPGLNTEAFF TGTGCCAGCAGTTACGGGCCGGGGTTAAACACTGAAGCTTTCTTT
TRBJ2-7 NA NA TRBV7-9 CASSLPTGPYEQYF TGTGCCAGCAGCTTGCCAACAGGGCCCTACGAGCAGTACTTC